This T cell receptor beta chain is drawn from a study of long-term antiretroviral therapy in people with HIV. At survey level, the immunoSEQ assay was run in its v3.0 version. The method was immunoSEQ multiplex PCR; TCRdb's version includes in-frame clones alone and lacks a portion of them. The sample shows about 14,000 clones, 75% to 85% of them seen only once. Every specimen provided roughly 0.95-11 million cryopreserved PBMC before DNA extraction took place. General observations from the study: ART was followed by higher diversity that remained below transplant donor controls. Repertoires looked antigen-experienced, with only a slight naive shift after ART. Within the repertoire, clones expanded before ART were dominant at all time points.

The table lists this clone with a count of one. Its antigen is unidentified. This CDR3 is built from 16 residues. Trimming left V 2 bases short and J 2 bases short, with 14 bases between. Germline V gives CDR1 SGHAT, CDR2 FQNNGV. The chain is built from TRBV11-2 and TRBJ2-3; D is tentatively TRBD1 or TRBD2 (5 bases each). This specimen consisted of unsorted PBMCs, obtained 1.3 years before starting antiretroviral therapy. The receptor was isolated from a man between 35 and 55 years old with HIV. The CDR3 sequence: CASSLFRGASTDTQYF. The CDR3 region has the DNA TGTGCCAGCAGCTTATTTAGGGGAGCCTCCACAGATACGCAGTATTTT.